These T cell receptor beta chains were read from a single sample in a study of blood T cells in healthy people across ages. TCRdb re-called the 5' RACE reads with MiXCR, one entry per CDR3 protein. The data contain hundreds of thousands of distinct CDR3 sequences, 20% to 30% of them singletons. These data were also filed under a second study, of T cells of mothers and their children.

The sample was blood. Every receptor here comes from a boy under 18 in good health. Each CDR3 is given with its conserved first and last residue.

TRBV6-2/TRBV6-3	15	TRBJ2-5	CASSYGSLYGETQYF
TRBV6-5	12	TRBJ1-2	CASSTGDLGYTF
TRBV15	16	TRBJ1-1	CATNRGDRGFMVEAFF
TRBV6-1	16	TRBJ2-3	CASSTGTSGVRDTQYF
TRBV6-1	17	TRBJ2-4	CASMNLFGTGDLDIQYF
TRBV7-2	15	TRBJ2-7	CASSLVSGVGYEQYF
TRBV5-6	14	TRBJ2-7	CASSRTSENYEQYF
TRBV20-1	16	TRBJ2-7	CSARDVRRGETSEQYF
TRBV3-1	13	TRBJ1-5	CASSRLGGQPQHF
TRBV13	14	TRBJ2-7	CASSWALIAPEQYF
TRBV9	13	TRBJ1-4	CASSPGDNRKLFF
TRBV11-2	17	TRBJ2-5	CASSQEVLAGRRKTQYF
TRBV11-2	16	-	CASSLGVERGGDEQFF
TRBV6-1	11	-	CASRSFNEQYF
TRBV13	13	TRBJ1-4	CASSGGMNEKLFF
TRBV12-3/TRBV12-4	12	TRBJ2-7	CASSFDNYEQYF
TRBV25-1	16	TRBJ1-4	CASSEPNPWTGEKLLF
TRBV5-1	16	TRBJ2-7	CASSLGRDSISYEQYF